The rows below give T cell receptor beta chains drawn from one sample of a study of cytomegalovirus exposure and HLA in healthy donors. Repertoires were generated with immunoSEQ multiplex PCR, while TCRdb's copy carries only in-frame clones and drops some. The sample lists 100,000 to 150,000 clones; about 88% were seen once. Sequenced input: PBMCs. The receptors were gathered from a woman aged 18-29 years in good health and CMV-seronegative. Each CDR3 is given with its conserved first and last residue. Each record gives: V gene, clone size, J gene, D gene, CDR3 protein, CDR3 DNA. A D gene is named only where the DNA matches it firmly. Clone size is shown for a subset of rows, as once, few, many or a class of expanded clone.

TRBV6-1	-	TRBJ2-5	-	CASFSGGAETQYF	TGTGCCAGCTTTTCGGGGGGCGCAGAGACCCAGTACTTC
TRBV7-9	-	TRBJ1-4	-	CASSLRESNEKLFF	TGTGCCAGCAGCCTCCGGGAGTCTAATGAAAAACTGTTTTTT
TRBV6-5	-	TRBJ1-5	TRBD1	CASSYSGGTQPQHF	TGTGCCAGCAGTTATTCAGGGGGCACTCAGCCCCAGCATTTT
TRBV25-1	-	TRBJ1-4	-	CASSELREKLFF	TGTGCCAGCAGTGAATTACGGGAAAAACTGTTTTTT
TRBV12-5	-	TRBJ2-7	TRBD1	CASGLGQAVNEQYF	TGTGCTAGTGGTCTGGGACAGGCCGTTAACGAGCAGTACTTC
TRBV11-2	-	TRBJ1-2	-	CASSLVQGNGYTF	TGTGCCAGCAGCTTAGTCCAGGGTAATGGCTACACCTTC
TRBV19	-	TRBJ2-1	TRBD2	CASSIGRTSGIYNEQFF	TGTGCCAGTAGTATAGGCAGAACTAGCGGGATTTACAATGAGCAGTTCTTC
TRBV2	-	TRBJ2-7	TRBD2	CASSEAPRGVFSDEQYF	TGTGCCAGCAGTGAAGCCCCGCGGGGGGTGTTTTCCGACGAGCAGTACTTC
TRBV19	-	TRBJ2-1	-	CASSYTYNEQFF	TGTGCCAGTAGTTACACGTACAATGAGCAGTTCTTC
TRBV27	-	TRBJ1-4	TRBD1	CASSRQGFGEKLFF	TGTGCCAGCAGTCGACAGGGGTTTGGGGAAAAACTGTTTTTT
TRBV23-1	-	TRBJ1-3	TRBD1	CANSRDRGDTIYF	TGCGCCAACAGCCGGGACAGAGGGGACACCATATATTTT
TRBV5-1	-	TRBJ2-5	TRBD2	CASSSFPSGVQETQYF	TGCGCCAGCAGCTCTTTTCCTAGCGGGGTTCAAGAGACCCAGTACTTC
TRBV6-5	-	TRBJ2-3	TRBD1	CASRDGTGGTDTQYF	TGTGCCAGCAGAGACGGGACAGGGGGCACAGATACGCAGTATTTT
TRBV27	-	TRBJ2-7	-	CASSLLSRTYEQYF	TGTGCCAGCAGTTTATTATCCAGAACCTACGAGCAGTACTTC
TRBV13	-	TRBJ2-7	-	CASSFGGREQYF	TGTGCCAGCAGCTTTGGGGGCCGGGAGCAGTACTTC
TRBV4-2	-	TRBJ2-7	-	CASSHWLWGGSSYEQYF	TGTGCCAGCAGCCATTGGCTGTGGGGCGGAAGCTCCTACGAGCAGTACTTC
TRBV5-1	-	TRBJ1-6	-	CASGPGDFDSPLHF	TGCGCCAGCGGCCCGGGGGACTTCGATTCACCCCTCCACTTT
TRBV18	-	TRBJ2-1	TRBD2	CASSPPGGYNRNEQFF	TGTGCCAGCTCACCACCGGGGGGGTACAACCGGAATGAGCAGTTCTTC
TRBV25-1	-	TRBJ1-1	-	CASSDRAPDTEAFF	TGTGCCAGCAGTGACAGGGCCCCCGACACTGAAGCTTTCTTT
TRBV14	-	TRBJ2-5	TRBD1	CASSQPGQLKTQYF	TGTGCCAGCAGCCAACCGGGACAGTTGAAGACCCAGTACTTC
TRBV27	-	TRBJ2-2	-	CASTFGQTNTGELFF	TGTGCCAGCACCTTCGGACAAACCAACACCGGGGAGCTGTTTTTT
TRBV7-9	many	TRBJ1-3	-	CASSLSGNTIYF	TGTGCCAGCAGCTTGAGTGGAAACACCATATATTTT
TRBV29-1	-	TRBJ2-5	-	CSVVGARGETQYF	TGCAGCGTTGTAGGGGCCCGCGGAGAGACCCAGTACTTC
TRBV18	-	TRBJ2-1	-	CASSPPAVGSYNEQFF	TGTGCCAGCTCACCACCGGCGGTTGGCTCCTACAATGAGCAGTTCTTC
TRBV13	-	TRBJ1-1	-	CASSGEGESTEAFF	TGTGCCAGCAGCGGAGAGGGGGAGAGCACTGAAGCTTTCTTT
TRBV9	once	TRBJ2-3	-	CASGKPGASTDTQYF	TGTGCCAGCGGGAAACCAGGGGCAAGCACAGATACGCAGTATTTT
TRBV18	-	TRBJ1-6	-	CASSAGTPIGGYNSPLHF	TGTGCCAGCTCCGCCGGGACCCCAATCGGAGGGTATAATTCACCCCTCCACTTT
TRBV19	-	TRBJ2-1	-	CASLYSGFSSYNEQFF	TGTGCCAGTCTATACTCGGGTTTCAGCTCCTACAATGAGCAGTTCTTC
TRBV9	-	TRBJ1-3	-	CASTPSSGNTIYF	TGTGCCAGCACCCCCAGCTCTGGAAACACCATATATTTT
TRBV6-1	-	TRBJ1-3	-	CASSARGLGNTIYF	TGTGCCAGCAGCGCCCGAGGGCTTGGAAACACCATATATTTT
TRBV23-1	-	TRBJ1-5	TRBD1	CASSQWPEDRGRGWTQHF	TGCGCCAGCAGTCAATGGCCCGAGGACAGGGGGCGTGGATGGACCCAGCATTTT
TRBV6-6	-	TRBJ1-1	TRBD1	CASSYPTGGVTEAFF	TGTGCCAGCAGTTACCCGACAGGGGGCGTGACTGAAGCTTTCTTT
TRBV5-6	-	TRBJ2-7	-	CASSLAPGSYEQYF	TGTGCCAGCAGCTTGGCTCCGGGTTCGTACGAGCAGTACTTC
TRBV18	-	TRBJ1-5	-	CASSPPYSNQPQHF	TGTGCCAGCTCACCACCCTATAGCAATCAGCCCCAGCATTTT
TRBV5-1	-	TRBJ2-5	TRBD1	CASSSSGTGEETQYF	TGCGCCAGCAGCTCCTCCGGGACAGGAGAAGAGACCCAGTACTTC
TRBV6-1	-	TRBJ2-2	-	CASIGQPNTGELFF	TGTGCCAGCATAGGACAGCCGAACACCGGGGAGCTGTTTTTT
TRBV6-6	-	TRBJ2-2	-	CASSSSGDTGELFF	TGTGCCAGCAGTTCTTCAGGGGACACCGGGGAGCTGTTTTTT
TRBV7-8	-	TRBJ2-7	TRBD1	CASSLGGGTGPSYEQYF	TGTGCCAGCAGCTTAGGGGGCGGGACAGGGCCCTCCTACGAGCAGTACTTC
TRBV10-3	once	TRBJ2-7	TRBD1	CAIRGTVSYEQYF	TGTGCCATCAGGGGGACAGTCTCCTACGAGCAGTACTTC
TRBV25-1	-	TRBJ1-1	-	CASRANTEAFF	TGTGCCAGCAGGGCGAACACTGAAGCTTTCTTT
TRBV2	once	TRBJ2-6	-	CASSEDAGAGANVLTF	TGTGCCAGCAGTGAAGACGCCGGGGCTGGGGCCAACGTCCTGACTTTC
TRBV5-5	once	TRBJ2-7	TRBD1	CASSPKPGQGAGEQYF	TGTGCCAGCAGCCCGAAGCCCGGACAGGGGGCTGGAGAGCAGTACTTC
TRBV9	-	TRBJ1-1	-	CASSVAIWRVAAERNTEAFF	TGTGCCAGCAGCGTAGCAATATGGCGCGTCGCGGCCGAAAGAAACACTGAAGCTTTCTTT
TRBV7-2	-	TRBJ1-5	-	CASSLWTENGQPQHF	TGTGCCAGCAGCTTATGGACTGAGAATGGTCAGCCCCAGCATTTT
TRBV19	-	TRBJ2-7	TRBD2	CASSIGGAYEQYF	TGTGCCAGTAGTATTGGGGGGGCCTACGAGCAGTACTTC
TRBV9	-	TRBJ1-5	-	CASSLGQSGQPQHF	TGTGCCAGCAGCCTTGGACAGTCTGGTCAGCCCCAGCATTTT